These 2 T cell receptor delta chains share one sample of origin, sequenced in a study of gamma delta lymphoproliferative disorders and STAT genes. TCRdb made new clone calls on the multiplex PCR reads using CATT. Among over 2,000 delta-chain clones, approximately 1.5% were seen once, and the ten largest hold 46%. Sequencing used genomic DNA taken from PBMCs of patients and controls. Material: blood. The source of these receptors is a human donor in good health.

To note about this clone: Translating this DNA gives a protein that differs at residue 16 from the TCRdb one, which belongs to a much larger clone; a read error is likely, and the protein shown is this translation. The V and J genes are TRDV1 and TRDJ1, with D possibly TRDD3 on 6 matching bases. The CDR3 has 18 residues. CDR1 and CDR2 (germline): TSWWSYY, QGS. The CDR3 sequence is CALGELGGTIPDTDKPIF. In DNA, the CDR3 is TGTGCTCTTGGGGAACTCGGGGGGACAATTCCCGACACCGATAAACCCATCTTT.

This clone showed up just a few times. The TCRdb protein comes from a much larger clone and disagrees with this DNA's translation at residue 5, likely due to a read error; the protein given here is derived from the DNA. V gene TRDV3 combines with J gene TRDJ1, with 10 bases matching TRDD3. The germline gives CDR1 TVYSNPD, CDR2 GDNSRS (reference sequence). The CDR3 extends over 15 amino acids. Trimming took 0 bases from V and 1 from J; bases not matched to a gene: 5. The DNA of the CDR3 is TGTGCCTTTAGTCGATACTGGGGGATCACCGATAAACTCATCTTT. Its protein is CAFSRYWGITDKLIF.